In this sample, the clone carrying this T cell receptor (beta chain) turned up many times. Its antigen is as yet unknown. CDR1 and CDR2 from the germline V gene are WNHNN and SYGVQD (reference sequence). Losses at the gene ends were 4 bases for V and 0 bases for J; bases not matched to a gene: 3. CDR3 size: 14 residues. The entry originates in a study of tumor-infiltrating lymphocytes in primary liver carcinoma. Study-wide results and limits: Pairs comparing tumor with adjacent tissue or blood overlapped less than pairs drawn from tumor regions. Tumors carried a top-250-clone fraction significantly exceeding that of blood (p = 0.039).

Scientists recovered RNA and DNA together from roughly 21-30 mg of unsorted bulk tissue. The researchers produced TCR beta cDNA from 450 to 600 ng total RNA with a constant-region primer. TCR beta libraries came from three nested multiplex PCR rounds using slightly modified ARM-PCR. It was with TRBV1-TRBV30 forward primers and a C-beta reverse primer that the first two PCR rounds were run, at approximately 9 cycles each. A single record per CDR3 protein comes from TCRdb applying MiXCR to the multiplex PCR reads. The table shows under 85,000 distinct CDR3 sequences, with 60% to 75% occurring only once.

The rearrangement links TRBV10-1 to TRBJ2-7; TRBD1 matches at 7 bases. The TCR comes from a man in his forties with primary liver carcinoma and hepatitis B virus infection. What was sequenced was liver tumor tissue from sampling region 1. As for subset: tumor region T1, superior pole. DNA for the CDR3: TGCGCCAGCAGTGGGACAGGCGCCTCCTACGAGCAGTACTTC. Its protein is CASSGTGASYEQYF.